This T cell receptor (beta chain) was observed in a study of cytomegalovirus exposure and HLA in healthy donors. The overall study: The platform used for the roughly 110 validation repertoires matched that of the 600 to 800 first-cohort repertoires, a later analysis reported.

Losses at the gene ends were 3 bases for V and 3 bases for J; bases not matched to a gene: 5. The CDR3 sequence is 15 residues long. Germline V gene data show CDR1 as KGHSH and CDR2 as LQKENI. Notes on this clone: The antigen remains unidentified.

Some clones are missing from TCRdb's copy, which holds only in-frame ones; the method was immunoSEQ multiplex PCR. The repertoire consists of some 84,000 clones, with roughly 88% occurring once and the leading ten covering roughly 1.9%. General study points: It was reported that the classifier diagnosed cytomegalovirus status with high specificity and sensitivity in both the original and validation cohorts. Cytomegalovirus association was listed for about 150 TCR beta chains.

An approximately 130-subject validation cohort, separate from the approximately 610-subject first cohort, supplied the donors. V usage is TRBV18 and J usage is TRBJ1-1; 9 bases match TRBD1. This sequence originates from a man aged 25 to 40 in good health and CMV-seronegative. Sequenced: PBMCs. DNA of the CDR3: TGTGCCAGCTCACCGCCCAGGACAGGGGACACTGAAGCTTTCTTT. Amino acid sequence: CASSPPRTGDTEAFF.